Each of the 10 T cell receptor beta chains below was sequenced from the same sample in a study of CD8+CD57+ T cells in acquired aplastic anemia. Sequenced patients had shown CD8+CD57+ cell expansion by flow cytometry. CDR3 and TCR beta VDJ profiling relied on a genomic DNA template. MiXCR was run by TCRdb on the reads, yielding one entry per CDR3 protein. The sample holds about half a million distinct CDR3 sequences, roughly 34% seen once. Sequencing was carried out using sorted CD4+, CD8+, or CD8+CD57+ T cells (not recorded which) from PBMCs. The receptors stem from a human donor with aplastic anemia.

This clonotype was seen many times. The genes are TRBV7-9 and TRBJ1-6; 7 nucleotides line up with TRBD1. The J segment lost 6 bases and the V segment lost 3 bases, leaving 8 bases of the junction unmatched. Germline V lookup: CDR1 SEHNR, CDR2 FQNEAQ (reference sequence). The CDR3 has 16 residues. CDR3 sequence reads: CASSFTMGTANSPLHF. The CDR3 nucleotides are TGTGCCAGCAGCTTCACAATGGGGACAGCTAATTCACCCCTCCACTTT.

This clonotype was detected ten times or more. This chain joins TRBV10-3 and TRBJ2-5; D gene uncertain. The CDR3 spans 12 residues. Trimming stripped 10 bases from V and 5 bases from J, with 14 bases between. The V gene's germline CDR1 is ENHRY and CDR2 SYGVKD. The CDR3 nucleotides are TGTGCCAGCAGCGCGGTGGGCGAGACCCAGTACTTC. Protein sequence: CASSAVGETQYF.

The chain recombines TRBV15 with TRBJ1-2, with D possibly matching TRBD1 (5 bases). There are 14 residues in the CDR3. Trimming removed 0 bases at V and 6 bases at J, with 11 bases between. Germline values: CDR1 LNHNV, CDR2 YYDKDF (reference sequence). CDR3 loop: CATSRDPQGNGYTF. The DNA of the CDR3 is TGTGCCACCAGCAGAGACCCTCAGGGTAATGGCTACACCTTC.

The V and J genes are TRBV2 and TRBJ2-5; the D gene is possibly TRBD2 (5 bases). The germline V and J ends were trimmed by 0 bases and 3 bases, with 11 bases remaining between them. Germline CDR1 is SNHLY and CDR2 is FYNNEI. The CDR3 spans 15 residues. The CDR3 DNA follows: TGTGCCAGCAGTGAAGCGCCGGGATCCGAAGAGACCCAGTACTTC. Protein product: CASSEAPGSEETQYF. The full variable domain, its missing parts supplied by reference TRBV2 and TRBJ2-5, is EPEVTQTPSHQVTQMGQEVILRCVPISNHLYFYWYRQILGQKVEFLVSFYNNEISEKSEIFDDQFSVERPDGSNFTLKIRSTKLEDSAMYFCASSEAPGSEETQYFGPGTRLLVL.

At least ten counts were recorded for this clonotype. The rearrangement uses TRBV11-1 and TRBJ1-2, with a tentative D call TRBD1 (6 bases). Germline V gene data show CDR1 as SGHAT and CDR2 as FQDESV (reference sequence). This CDR3 contains 15 residues. V lost 1 base and J 3 bases, leaving 12 bases between the germline ends. CDR3 DNA: TGTGCCAGCAGCTTAGGAGGTCCAGGGGACTATGGCTACACCTTC. It is translated as CASSLGGPGDYGYTF. Using reference TRBV11-1 and TRBJ1-2 for the parts outside the CDR3, the full variable domain is EAEVAQSPRYKITEKSQAVAFWCDPISGHATLYWYRQILGQGPELLVQFQDESVVDDSQLPKDRFSAERLKGVDSTLKIQPAELGDSAMYLCASSLGGPGDYGYTFGSGTRLTVV.

This clonotype was detected only a few times. This rearrangement joins TRBV4-3 to TRBJ1-2; the D is unclear. Trimming left V 1 base short and J 5 bases short, with 14 bases between. The CDR3 is 15 amino acids. Per the germline V gene, CDR1 is LGHNA and CDR2 is YSLEER. The DNA for the CDR3 is TGCGCCAGCAGCCAAGTTTCAGAGAGAGAATATGGCTACACCTTC. Encoded protein: CASSQVSEREYGYTF.

The chain has TRBV4-1 and TRBJ1-2; 7 bases map to TRBD1. V dropped 2 bases and J dropped 8; count of bases not matched to a gene: 14. The germline V gene encodes CDR1 MGHRA and CDR2 YSYEKL. The CDR3 is 16 residues long. The CDR3 reads CASSQSGVGTDGGYTF. Written as DNA, the CDR3 is TGCGCCAGCAGCCAAAGCGGGGTGGGGACAGATGGAGGCTACACCTTC.

With regard to this clonotype: Likely a read error: the CDR3 ends without its conserved phenylalanine or tryptophan. No DNA is shown, since the ends of the CDR3 on it are uncertain; the CDR3 is the one TCRdb lists. This chain uses TRBV2 with TRBJ1-5. The CDR3 is 9 amino acids in total, end residues counted. Per germline, CDR1 SNHLY and CDR2 FYNNEI. The CDR3: CASSPTSTE.

This sequence joins TRBV7-9 and TRBJ2-1; a weak D match, TRBD1 (6 bases). CDR1 is SEHNR, CDR2 FQNEAQ, per germline (reference sequence). V was trimmed by 1 base and J by 6 bases, leaving 7 bases between them. The CDR3 runs 13 residues. The CDR3 sequence is CASSLGGPNEQFF. The CDR3 coding sequence is TGTGCCAGCAGCTTAGGGGGGCCCAATGAGCAGTTCTTC. Looking up the rest from reference TRBV7-9 and TRBJ2-1 gives the full variable domain: DTGVSQNPRHKITKRGQNVTFRCDPISEHNRLYWYRQTLGQGPEFLTYFQNEAQLEKSRLLSDRFSAERPKGSFSTLEIQRTEQGDSAMYLCASSLGGPNEQFFGPGTRLTVL.

This chain links TRBV27 with TRBJ2-1; 8 bases match TRBD1. Germline-derived CDR1 and CDR2 are MNHEY and SMNVEV (reference sequence). J was trimmed by 6 bases and V by 4 bases; bases with no gene match: 5. The CDR3 consists of 14 residues. The DNA for the CDR3 is TGTGCCAGCAGTTGGACAGGGCAAGGCAATGAGCAGTTCTTC. Protein: CASSWTGQGNEQFF.